Here is one T cell receptor (beta chain) with its context. Its target is not known. This table comes from immunoSEQ multiplex PCR, and its TCRdb copy is limited to in-frame clones, with some not included. Among under 2,000 clones listed, 25% to 30% were seen once. These data belong to a study of T cells in localized non-small cell lung cancer. Notes on the study in general: Paired adjacent lung recovered a median around 62 of the top 100 tumor clones. Multi-region tumor sequencing was not done, so intratumor heterogeneity could not be excluded. Uninvolved adjacent lung had the highest recorded T cell clonality, with tumor below it.

CDR1 is SGHNT and CDR2 is YENEEA in the germline V gene. The germline V and J ends were trimmed by 7 bases and 0 bases, with 7 bases remaining between them. The CDR3 is made up of 14 amino acids. The clonotype comes from an older female donor with stage II lung adenocarcinoma. The sample was lung tumor tissue, taken before any cancer treatment. This chain connects TRBV11-3 to TRBJ2-6; D call uncertain. CDR3 nucleotide sequence: TGTGCCAGCACCGTACTCTCTGGGGCCAACGTCCTGACTTTC. It translates to CASTVLSGANVLTF.